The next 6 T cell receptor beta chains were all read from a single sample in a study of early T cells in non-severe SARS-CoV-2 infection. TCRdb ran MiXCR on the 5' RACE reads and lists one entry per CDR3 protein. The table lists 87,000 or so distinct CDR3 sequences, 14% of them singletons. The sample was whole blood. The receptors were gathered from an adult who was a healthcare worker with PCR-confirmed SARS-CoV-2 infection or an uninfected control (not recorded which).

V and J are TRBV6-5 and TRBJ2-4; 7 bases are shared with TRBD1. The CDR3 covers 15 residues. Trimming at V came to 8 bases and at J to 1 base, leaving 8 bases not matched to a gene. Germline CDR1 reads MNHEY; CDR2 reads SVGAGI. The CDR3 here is CASALLQGAKNIQYF. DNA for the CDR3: TGTGCCAGCGCTCTTTTACAGGGGGCCAAAAACATTCAGTACTTC.

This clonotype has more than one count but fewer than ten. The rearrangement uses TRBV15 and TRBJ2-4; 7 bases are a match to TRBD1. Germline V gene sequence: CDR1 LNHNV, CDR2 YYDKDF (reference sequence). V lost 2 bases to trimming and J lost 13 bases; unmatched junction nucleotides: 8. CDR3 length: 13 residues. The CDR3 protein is CATSRHSSTGQYF. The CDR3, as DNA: TGTGCCACCAGCAGACACTCCTCGACAGGGCAGTACTTC.

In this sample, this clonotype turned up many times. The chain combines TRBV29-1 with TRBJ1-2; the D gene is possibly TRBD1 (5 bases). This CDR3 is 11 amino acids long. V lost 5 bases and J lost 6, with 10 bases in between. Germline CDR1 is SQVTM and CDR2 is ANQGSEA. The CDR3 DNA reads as TGCAGCGTTAAGCAGGGCGATGGCTACACCTTC. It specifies CSVKQGDGYTF.

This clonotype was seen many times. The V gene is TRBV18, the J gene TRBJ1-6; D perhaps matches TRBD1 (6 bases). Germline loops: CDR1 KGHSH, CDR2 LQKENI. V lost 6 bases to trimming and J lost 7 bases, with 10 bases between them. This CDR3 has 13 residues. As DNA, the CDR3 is TGTGCCAGCTCGCCAGGGGACAATTCACCCCTCCACTTT. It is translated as CASSPGDNSPLHF.

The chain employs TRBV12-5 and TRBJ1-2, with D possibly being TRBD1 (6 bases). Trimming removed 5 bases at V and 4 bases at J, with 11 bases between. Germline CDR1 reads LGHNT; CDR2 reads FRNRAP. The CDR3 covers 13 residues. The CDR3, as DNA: TGTGCTAGTGGTATCTCGACAGGCTATGGCTACACCTTC. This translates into CASGISTGYGYTF.

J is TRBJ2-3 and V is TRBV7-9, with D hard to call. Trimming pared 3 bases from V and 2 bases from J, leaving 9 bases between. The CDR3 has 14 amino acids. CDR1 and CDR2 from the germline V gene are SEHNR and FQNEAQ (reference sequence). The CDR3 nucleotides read TGTGCCAGCAGCTTCCGGGCATCCACAGATACGCAGTATTTT. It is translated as CASSFRASTDTQYF.